The 14 T cell receptor beta chains below were found in one sample sequenced in a study of T cells in Graves' hyperthyroidism and ophthalmopathy. RNA transcripts were the template for amplifying TCR beta CDR3 regions. HTBI primers were the set used in a first-round RT-PCR of the TCR CDR3. TCRdb called the multiplex PCR reads again in MiXCR, with one record for every CDR3 protein. The sample carries nearly 600,000 distinct CDR3 sequences, approximately 14% recorded once. Sequencing was performed on blood. Receptors were obtained from a woman aged 18-29 years with Graves' ophthalmopathy.

This clonotype was detected many times. This chain links TRBV12-3 or TRBV12-4 with TRBJ2-3; 10 bases map to TRBD1. This CDR3 is 15 amino acids long. The V gene end was trimmed by 4 bases and the J gene end by 13 bases; junction bases not matched to a gene: 14. The CDR3 spells CASSSQQDRGLREYF. CDR3 DNA: TGTGCCAGCAGTTCACAGCAAGACAGGGGGCTCCGTGAGTATTTT.

This clonotype showed up many times. The chain has TRBV28 and TRBJ2-2; 8 bases agree with TRBD2. CDR3 length equals 14 residues. Trimming took 8 bases from V and 4 from J; bases not matched to a gene: 6. The germline V gene encodes CDR1 MDHEN and CDR2 SYDVKM. DNA for the CDR3: TGTGCCAGCTCGGAGCGGGAGATCACCGGGGAGCTGTTTTTT. Protein sequence: CASSEREITGELFF.

A few counts support this clonotype. The chain is built from TRBV15 and TRBJ2-1, with 8 bases lining up with TRBD2. V dropped 0 bases and J dropped 8; count of bases not matched to a gene: 9. Germline V gives CDR1 LNHNV, CDR2 YYDKDF (reference sequence). The length of the CDR3 is 16 residues. Written as DNA, the CDR3 is TGTGCCACCAGCAGAGAGGTAAGCGGGAGTGACCATGAGCAGTTCTTC. Translation gives CATSREVSGSDHEQFF.

The chain employs TRBV27 and TRBJ2-7; 7 bases are shared with TRBD2. The CDR3 sequence is 14 residues long. The junction had 5 bases not matched to a gene; V was cut back by 3 bases and J by 3 bases. CDR1 is MNHEY and CDR2 is SMNVEV in the germline V gene (reference sequence). The chain's CDR3 is CASSFWEGSYEQYF. Here the CDR3 DNA reads TGTGCCAGCAGTTTTTGGGAGGGGAGCTACGAGCAGTACTTC.

There are a few counts of this clonotype. The rearrangement joins TRBV29-1 to TRBJ1-3, with a tentative D call TRBD1 (5 bases). The CDR3 covers 14 residues. The V end was cut by 5 bases, the J end by 4 bases, with 15 bases between. CDR1 is SQVTM and CDR2 is ANQGSEA in the germline V gene. CDR3: CSVWGNSGGNTIYF. The DNA for the CDR3 is TGCAGCGTTTGGGGGAACTCGGGAGGAAACACCATATATTTT.

This clonotype was seen many times. The rearrangement joins TRBV7-9 to TRBJ2-5, with D maybe TRBD1 (5 bases). V was clipped by 1 base and J by 5 bases, with 14 bases between them. Per germline, CDR1 SEHNR and CDR2 FQNEAQ (reference sequence). This CDR3 has 15 amino acids. CDR3 region: CASSLVALKGETQYF. In DNA, the CDR3 is TGTGCCAGCAGCTTAGTCGCACTTAAGGGGGAGACCCAGTACTTC.

This clonotype was recorded at least ten times. This chain uses TRBV15 with TRBJ1-1, with D hard to call. The CDR3 runs 14 residues. The germline CDR1 and CDR2 sequences are LNHNV and YYDKDF (reference sequence). The V gene lost 2 bases and the J gene lost 2 bases, with 9 bases spanning the gap. CDR3: CATSRSRGNTEAFF. In DNA form, the CDR3 reads TGTGCCACCAGCAGATCGCGGGGAAACACTGAAGCTTTCTTT. The whole variable domain, remainder taken from reference TRBV15 and TRBJ1-1, is DAMVIQNPRYQVTQFGKPVTLSCSQTLNHNVMYWYQQKSSQAPKLLFHYYDKDFNNEADTPDNFQSRRPNTSFCFLDIRSPGLGDTAMYLCATSRSRGNTEAFFGQGTRLTVV.

There are a few counts of this clonotype. The rearrangement joins TRBV7-8 to TRBJ2-3, with a weak D call TRBD2 (5 bases). The germline V gene encodes CDR1 SGHVS and CDR2 FQNEAQ. V lost 5 bases and J 0 bases, leaving 9 bases between the germline ends. This CDR3 region has 14 residues. In nucleotides, the CDR3 is TGTGCCAGCAGCGAGCGGCCCAGCACAGATACGCAGTATTTT. Translated: CASSERPSTDTQYF.

This clonotype was found many times. CDR3 protein: CASGLVGTGWANYGYTF. The CDR3 region has the DNA TGTGCTAGTGGTTTGGTAGGGACAGGCTGGGCTAACTATGGCTACACCTTC. J is TRBJ1-2 and V is TRBV12-5; the match to TRBD1 covers 8 bases. This CDR3 is 17 amino acids long. Germline CDR1 is LGHNT and CDR2 is FRNRAP. The J segment lost 0 bases and the V segment lost 0 bases, leaving 6 bases of the junction unmatched.

This clonotype has just a few counts. The chain joins TRBV7-2 to TRBJ2-1, with TRBD1 identical over 8 bases. The CDR3 sequence is 17 residues long. Germline CDR1 SGHTA, CDR2 FQGNSA. Trimming took 5 bases from V and 7 from J; bases not matched to a gene: 16. The CDR3 sequence is CASSETTGRTGFNEQFF. The CDR3 DNA reads TGTGCCAGCAGCGAAACAACCGGACGGACAGGGTTTAATGAGCAGTTCTTC. Based on the CDR3 plus reference TRBV7-2 and TRBJ2-1, the full variable domain is GAGVSQSPSNKVTEKGKDVELRCDPISGHTALYWYRQSLGQGLEFLIYFQGNSAPDKSGLPSDRFSAERTGGSVSTLTIQRTQQEDSAVYLCASSETTGRTGFNEQFFGPGTRLTVL.

In the case of this clonotype: This clone may be a read error of a much larger clone one base away. V is TRBV7-9 and J is TRBJ2-2; 7 bases agree with TRBD1. This CDR3 has 15 residues. The V and J ends lost 1 base and 3 bases, in that order; junction bases with no gene match: 2. CDR1 SEHNR and CDR2 FQNEAQ come from the germline V gene (reference sequence). The CDR3 sequence: CASSLVGTDTGELFF. In nucleotides, the CDR3 is TGTGCCAGCAGCTTAGTCGGGACAGACACCGGGGAGCTGTTTTTT.

The chain joins TRBV7-9 to TRBJ2-3, with TRBD2 identical over 8 bases. From germline, CDR1 is SEHNR and CDR2 FQNEAQ (reference sequence). The CDR3 contains 17 residues. V trimming: 3 bases; J trimming: 2 bases; junction bases outside the gene matches: 10. Here the CDR3 reads CASSFILAGGSTDTQYF. As DNA, the CDR3 is TGTGCCAGCAGCTTTATTCTTGCGGGGGGATCCACAGATACGCAGTATTTT.

V is TRBV19 and J is TRBJ2-7, with a possible D match to TRBD1 (5 bases). The V gene lost 11 bases and the J gene lost 2 bases, with 16 bases spanning the gap. This CDR3 spans 13 amino acids. CDR1 is LNHDA and CDR2 is SQIVND in the germline V gene (reference sequence). The CDR3 DNA reads as TGTGCCGTAAGCCCTGGACATACCTACGAGCAGTACTTC. This codes for CAVSPGHTYEQYF.

This clonotype was seen ten or more times. This sequence joins TRBV30 and TRBJ1-1; 11 nucleotides match TRBD1. The CDR3 is 14 residues long. J was trimmed by 5 bases and V by 2 bases; bases with no gene match: 4. The germline V gene encodes CDR1 GTSNPN and CDR2 SVGIG (reference sequence). The CDR3 DNA sequence: TGTGCCTGGAGTCCGGGACAGGGGGAAACTGAAGCTTTCTTT. Residues: CAWSPGQGETEAFF.